These T cell receptor beta chains were read from a single sample in a study of Ad26.COV2.S vaccination and SARS-CoV-2 variants. The table came from immunoSEQ multiplex PCR; TCRdb's copy has only in-frame clones and leaves some out. This sample has around 380,000 clones, with 88% found just once. Here the sequenced sample was peripheral blood, taken in a trial of Ad26.COV2.S vaccine versus placebo. These TCRs come from a person aged 18-60 years who received the Ad26.COV2.S COVID-19 vaccine or a placebo. Both conserved end residues are part of each CDR3. The order of the fields is V gene, D gene, clone size, J gene, CDR3 protein, CDR3 DNA. D genes are given only for firm matches. Rows give clone size only sometimes, using once, few, many, or a class for an expanded clone.

v_call: TRBV2; d_call: TRBD1; clone_size: .; j_call: TRBJ2-3; cdr3_aa: CASSEQGETDTQYF; cdr3_nt: TGTGCCAGCAGTGAACAGGGGGAGACAGATACGCAGTATTTT
v_call: TRBV7-8; d_call: TRBD2; clone_size: .; j_call: TRBJ2-1; cdr3_aa: CASSLVSGGVHQQFF; cdr3_nt: TGTGCCAGCAGCTTAGTTAGCGGGGGAGTCCACCAGCAGTTCTTC
v_call: TRBV2; d_call: .; clone_size: .; j_call: TRBJ2-5; cdr3_aa: CASSEGFSGTQYF; cdr3_nt: TGTGCCAGCAGTGAGGGGTTTTCGGGGACCCAGTACTTC
v_call: TRBV2; d_call: TRBD1; clone_size: .; j_call: TRBJ2-2; cdr3_aa: CASSGPGGTGELFF; cdr3_nt: TGTGCCAGCAGTGGGCCAGGGGGAACCGGGGAGCTGTTTTTT
v_call: TRBV7-6; d_call: .; clone_size: .; j_call: TRBJ1-4; cdr3_aa: CASSSTGVPNEKLFF; cdr3_nt: TGTGCCAGCAGCTCCACCGGGGTTCCTAATGAAAAACTGTTTTTT
v_call: TRBV19; d_call: .; clone_size: .; j_call: TRBJ1-2; cdr3_aa: CASKDGGGGAYGYTF; cdr3_nt: TGTGCCAGTAAAGATGGTGGCGGGGGCGCCTATGGCTACACCTTC
v_call: TRBV5-6; d_call: .; clone_size: .; j_call: TRBJ2-1; cdr3_aa: CASTGYSTHNEQFF; cdr3_nt: TGTGCCAGCACCGGTTATTCGACACACAATGAGCAGTTCTTC
v_call: TRBV10-2; d_call: .; clone_size: .; j_call: TRBJ1-5; cdr3_aa: CASSESNGPEPQHF; cdr3_nt: TGCGCCAGCAGTGAGTCGAATGGGCCTGAGCCCCAGCATTTT
v_call: TRBV4-1; d_call: .; clone_size: .; j_call: TRBJ1-1; cdr3_aa: CASSQTGLENTEAFF; cdr3_nt: TGCGCCAGCAGCCAAACAGGGCTGGAGAACACTGAAGCTTTCTTT
v_call: TRBV7-9; d_call: .; clone_size: few; j_call: TRBJ1-1; cdr3_aa: CASSRGVGTEAFF; cdr3_nt: TGTGCCAGCAGCCGTGGAGTTGGCACTGAAGCTTTCTTT
v_call: TRBV3-1/TRBV3-2; d_call: .; clone_size: .; j_call: TRBJ1-6; cdr3_aa: CASSQENWGCLYNSPLHF; cdr3_nt: TGTGCCAGCAGCCAGGAGAATTGGGGGTGCCTCTATAATTCACCCCTCCACTTT
v_call: TRBV10-2; d_call: TRBD1; clone_size: .; j_call: TRBJ1-1; cdr3_aa: CASSERGTEKAFF; cdr3_nt: TGCGCCAGCAGTGAACGGGGGACAGAGAAAGCTTTCTTT
v_call: TRBV10-2; d_call: .; clone_size: .; j_call: TRBJ1-3; cdr3_aa: CASRYYSGNTIYF; cdr3_nt: TGCGCCAGCAGGTACTACTCTGGAAACACCATATATTTT
v_call: TRBV6-5; d_call: .; clone_size: .; j_call: TRBJ2-7; cdr3_aa: CASRRGGYEQYF; cdr3_nt: TGTGCCAGCAGGAGGGGGGGTTACGAGCAGTACTTC
v_call: TRBV7-2; d_call: .; clone_size: .; j_call: TRBJ1-1; cdr3_aa: CASSFHFGVSEAFF; cdr3_nt: TGTGCCAGCAGCTTCCACTTTGGGGTCTCTGAAGCTTTCTTT
v_call: TRBV4-1; d_call: .; clone_size: .; j_call: TRBJ1-5; cdr3_aa: CASSLTGSNQPQHF; cdr3_nt: TGCGCCAGCAGCCTTACAGGGAGCAATCAGCCCCAGCATTTT